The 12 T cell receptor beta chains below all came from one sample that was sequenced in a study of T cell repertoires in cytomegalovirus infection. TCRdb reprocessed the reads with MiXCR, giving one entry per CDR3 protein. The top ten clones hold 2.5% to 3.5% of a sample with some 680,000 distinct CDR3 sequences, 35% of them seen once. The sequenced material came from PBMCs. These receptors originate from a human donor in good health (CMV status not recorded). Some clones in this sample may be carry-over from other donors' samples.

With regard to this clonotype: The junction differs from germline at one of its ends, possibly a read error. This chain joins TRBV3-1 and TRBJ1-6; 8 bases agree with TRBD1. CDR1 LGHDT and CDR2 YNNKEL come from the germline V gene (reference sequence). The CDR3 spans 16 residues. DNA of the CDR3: TGTGCCAGCAGCCAAGCTGGAGGACAGGGTAATCCACCCCTCCACTTT. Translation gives CASSQAGGQGNPPLHF.

The CDR3 DNA sequence: TGTGCCAGCAGTACTGGGCTCGGGCATCGGGTTGGAGAGACCCAGTACTTC. Its protein product is CASSTGLGHRVGETQYF. J is TRBJ2-5 and V is TRBV28; D unclear. The germline V gene encodes CDR1 MDHEN and CDR2 SYDVKM. V was pared by 5 bases and J by 4 bases, with 23 bases between. The CDR3 contains 17 residues.

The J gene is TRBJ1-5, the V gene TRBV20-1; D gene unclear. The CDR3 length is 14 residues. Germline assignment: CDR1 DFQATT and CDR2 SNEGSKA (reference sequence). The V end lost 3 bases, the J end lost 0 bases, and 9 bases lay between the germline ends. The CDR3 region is CSASRGFSNQPQHF. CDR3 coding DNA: TGCAGTGCTAGCAGAGGTTTTAGCAATCAGCCCCAGCATTTT.

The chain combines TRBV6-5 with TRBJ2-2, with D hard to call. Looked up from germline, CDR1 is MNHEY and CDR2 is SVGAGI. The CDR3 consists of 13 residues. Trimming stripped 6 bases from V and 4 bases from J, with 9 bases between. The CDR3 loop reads CASSAQFTGELFF. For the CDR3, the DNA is TGTGCCAGCAGCGCGCAGTTCACCGGGGAGCTGTTTTTT.

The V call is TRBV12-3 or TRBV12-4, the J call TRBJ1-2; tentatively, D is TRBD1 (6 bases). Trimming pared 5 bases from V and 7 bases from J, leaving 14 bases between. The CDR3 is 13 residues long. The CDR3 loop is CASSVGGVGGYTF. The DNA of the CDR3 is TGTGCCAGCAGTGTGGGGGGCGTCGGTGGCTACACCTTC.

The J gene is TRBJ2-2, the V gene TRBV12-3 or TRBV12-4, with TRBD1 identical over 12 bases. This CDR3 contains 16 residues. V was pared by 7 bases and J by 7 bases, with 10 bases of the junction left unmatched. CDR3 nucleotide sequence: TGTGCCAGCACCCCCTCTGGGACAGGGGGCCTCGGGGAGCTGTTTTTT. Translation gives CASTPSGTGGLGELFF.

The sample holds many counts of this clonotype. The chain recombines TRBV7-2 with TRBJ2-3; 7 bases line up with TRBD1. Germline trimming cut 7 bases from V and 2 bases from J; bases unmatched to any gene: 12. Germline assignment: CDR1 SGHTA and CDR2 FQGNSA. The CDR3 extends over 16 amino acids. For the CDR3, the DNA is TGTGCCAGCACCCAAGGCAGGGGGATTGACACAGATACGCAGTATTTT. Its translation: CASTQGRGIDTDTQYF.

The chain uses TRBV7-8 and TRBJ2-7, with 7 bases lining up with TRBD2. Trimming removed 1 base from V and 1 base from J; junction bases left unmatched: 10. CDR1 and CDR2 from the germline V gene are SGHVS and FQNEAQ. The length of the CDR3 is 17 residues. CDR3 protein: CASSLGQFTGGSYEQYF. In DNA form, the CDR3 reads TGTGCCAGCAGCTTAGGACAGTTCACGGGGGGATCCTACGAGCAGTACTTC.

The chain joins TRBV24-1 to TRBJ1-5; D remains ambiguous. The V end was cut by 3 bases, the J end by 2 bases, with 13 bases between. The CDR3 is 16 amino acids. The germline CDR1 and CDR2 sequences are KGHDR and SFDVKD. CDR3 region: CATSDGSRSGNQPQHF. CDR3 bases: TGTGCCACCAGTGATGGATCAAGGTCAGGCAATCAGCCCCAGCATTTT.

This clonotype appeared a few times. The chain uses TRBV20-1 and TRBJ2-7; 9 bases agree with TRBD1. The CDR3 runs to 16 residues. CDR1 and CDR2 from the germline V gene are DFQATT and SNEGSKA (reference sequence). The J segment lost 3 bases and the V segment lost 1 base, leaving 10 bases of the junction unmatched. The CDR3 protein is CSARGPGTGRDYEQYF. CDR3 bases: TGCAGTGCTAGAGGACCGGGGACAGGGAGGGACTACGAGCAGTACTTC.

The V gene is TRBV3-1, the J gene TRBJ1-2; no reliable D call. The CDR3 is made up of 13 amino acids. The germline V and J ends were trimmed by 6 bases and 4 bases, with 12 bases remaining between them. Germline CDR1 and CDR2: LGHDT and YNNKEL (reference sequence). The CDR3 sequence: CASRKDGGYGYTF. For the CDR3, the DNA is TGTGCCAGCAGGAAGGACGGTGGCTATGGCTACACCTTC.

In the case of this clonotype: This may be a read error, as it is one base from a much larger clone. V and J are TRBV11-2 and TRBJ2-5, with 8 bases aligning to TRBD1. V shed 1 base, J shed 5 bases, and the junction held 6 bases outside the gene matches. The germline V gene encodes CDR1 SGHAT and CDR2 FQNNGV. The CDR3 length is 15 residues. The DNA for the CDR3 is TGTGCCAGCAGCTTAGCGACAGGGGCCCACGAGACCCAGTACTTC. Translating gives CASSLATGAHETQYF.